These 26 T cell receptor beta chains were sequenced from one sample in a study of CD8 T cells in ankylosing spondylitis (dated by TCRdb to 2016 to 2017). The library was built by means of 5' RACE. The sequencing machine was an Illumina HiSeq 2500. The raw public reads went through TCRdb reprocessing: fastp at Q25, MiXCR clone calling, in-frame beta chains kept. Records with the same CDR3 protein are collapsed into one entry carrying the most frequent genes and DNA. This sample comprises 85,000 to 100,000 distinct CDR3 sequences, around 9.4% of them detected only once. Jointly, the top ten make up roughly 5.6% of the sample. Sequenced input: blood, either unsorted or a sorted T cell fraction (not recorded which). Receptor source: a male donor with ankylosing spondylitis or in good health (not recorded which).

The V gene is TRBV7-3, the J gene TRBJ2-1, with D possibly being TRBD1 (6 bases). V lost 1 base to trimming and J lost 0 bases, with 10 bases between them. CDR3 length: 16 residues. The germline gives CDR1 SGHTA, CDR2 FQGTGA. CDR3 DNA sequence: TGTGCCAGCAGCTTAAGTGGGGGCCCCTCCTACAATGAGCAGTTCTTC. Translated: CASSLSGGPSYNEQFF.

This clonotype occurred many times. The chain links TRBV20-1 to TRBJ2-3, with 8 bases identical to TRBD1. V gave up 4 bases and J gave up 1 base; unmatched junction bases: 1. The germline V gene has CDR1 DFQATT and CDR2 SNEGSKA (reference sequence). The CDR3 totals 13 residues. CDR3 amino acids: CSAKDRGTDTQYF. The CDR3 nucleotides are TGCAGTGCTAAGGACAGGGGCACAGATACGCAGTATTTT.

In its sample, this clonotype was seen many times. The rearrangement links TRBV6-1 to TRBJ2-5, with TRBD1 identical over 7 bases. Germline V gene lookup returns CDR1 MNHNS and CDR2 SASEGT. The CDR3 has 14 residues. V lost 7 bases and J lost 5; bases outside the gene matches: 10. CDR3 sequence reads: CASMEVRGSETQYF. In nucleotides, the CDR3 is TGTGCCAGCATGGAAGTCAGGGGGTCCGAGACCCAGTACTTC.

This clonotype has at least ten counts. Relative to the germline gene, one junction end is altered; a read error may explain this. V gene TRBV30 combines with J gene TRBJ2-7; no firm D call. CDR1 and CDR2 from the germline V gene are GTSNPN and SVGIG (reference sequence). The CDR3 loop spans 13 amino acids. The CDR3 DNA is TGTGCCTGGAGTTCCCAGGTTGATACCGAGGAGTACTTC. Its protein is CAWSSQVDTEEYF. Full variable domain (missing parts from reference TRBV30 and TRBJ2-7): SQTIHQWPATLVQPVGSPLSLECTVEGTSNPNLYWYRQAAGRGLQLLFYSVGIGQISSEVPQNLSASRPQDRQFILSSKKLLLSDSGFYLCAWSSQVDTEEYFGPGTRLTVT.

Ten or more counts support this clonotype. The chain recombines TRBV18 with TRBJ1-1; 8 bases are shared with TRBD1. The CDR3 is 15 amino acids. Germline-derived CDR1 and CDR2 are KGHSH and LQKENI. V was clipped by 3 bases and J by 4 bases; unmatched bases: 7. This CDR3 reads CASSPGGTGSTEAFF. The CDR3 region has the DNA TGTGCCAGCTCACCGGGCGGGACAGGATCCACTGAAGCTTTCTTT.

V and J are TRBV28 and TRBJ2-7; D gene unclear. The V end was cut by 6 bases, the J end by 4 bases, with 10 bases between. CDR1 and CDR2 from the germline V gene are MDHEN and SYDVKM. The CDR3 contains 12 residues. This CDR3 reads CASSLENYEQYF. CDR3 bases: TGTGCCAGCAGCCTCGAGAATTACGAGCAGTACTTC.

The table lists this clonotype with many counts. The CDR3 loop reads CASSLAGYQETQYF. CDR3 in DNA: TGTGCCAGCAGCCTGGCGGGGTACCAAGAGACCCAGTACTTC. The V gene is TRBV12-3 or TRBV12-4, the J gene TRBJ2-5; D perhaps matches TRBD2 (6 bases). Trimming pared 6 bases from V and 0 bases from J, leaving 11 bases between. There are 14 residues in the CDR3.

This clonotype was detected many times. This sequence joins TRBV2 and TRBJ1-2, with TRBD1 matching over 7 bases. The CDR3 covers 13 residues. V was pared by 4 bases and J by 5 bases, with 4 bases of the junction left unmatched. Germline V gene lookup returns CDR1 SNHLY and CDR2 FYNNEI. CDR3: CASSGGTAYGYTF. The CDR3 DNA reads TGTGCCAGCAGTGGCGGGACAGCATATGGCTACACCTTC.

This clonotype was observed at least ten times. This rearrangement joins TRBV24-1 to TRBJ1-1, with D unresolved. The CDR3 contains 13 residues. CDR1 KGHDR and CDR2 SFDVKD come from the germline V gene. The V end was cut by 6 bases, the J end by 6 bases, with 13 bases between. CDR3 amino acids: CATSQTGWAEAFF. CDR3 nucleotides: TGTGCCACCAGTCAAACGGGGTGGGCTGAAGCTTTCTTT.

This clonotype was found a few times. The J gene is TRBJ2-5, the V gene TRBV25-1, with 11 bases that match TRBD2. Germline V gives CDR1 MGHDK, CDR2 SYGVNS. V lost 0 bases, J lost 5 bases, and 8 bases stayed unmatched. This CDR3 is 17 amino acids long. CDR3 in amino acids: CASSEYLAGGLGETQYF. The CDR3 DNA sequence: TGTGCCAGCAGTGAATATCTAGCGGGGGGCCTCGGGGAGACCCAGTACTTC.

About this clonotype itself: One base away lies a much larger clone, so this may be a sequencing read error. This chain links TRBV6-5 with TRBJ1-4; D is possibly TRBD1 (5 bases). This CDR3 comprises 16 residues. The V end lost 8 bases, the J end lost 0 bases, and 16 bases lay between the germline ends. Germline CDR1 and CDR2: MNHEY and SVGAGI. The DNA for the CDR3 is TGTGCCAGCGGTCCCGGGACCTTATCAACTAATGAAAAACTGTTTTTT. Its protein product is CASGPGTLSTNEKLFF.

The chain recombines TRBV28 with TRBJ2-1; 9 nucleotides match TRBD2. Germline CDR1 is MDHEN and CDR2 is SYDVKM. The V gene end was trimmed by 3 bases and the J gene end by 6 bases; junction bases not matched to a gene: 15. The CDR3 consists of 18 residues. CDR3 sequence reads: CASSFLGSAGGRGNEQFF. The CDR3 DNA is TGTGCCAGCAGTTTTCTGGGCTCGGCGGGGGGGCGGGGCAATGAGCAGTTCTTC.

The CDR3 reads CASSRRTSGVTTYEQYF. The CDR3 nucleotides are TGTGCCAGCAGCCGCCGGACTAGCGGGGTGACAACCTACGAGCAGTACTTC. V usage is TRBV13 and J usage is TRBJ2-7, with TRBD2 matching over 12 bases. V shed 5 bases and J 2 bases; nucleotides not matched to a gene: 10. CDR1 and CDR2 (germline): PRHDT, FYEKMQ (reference sequence). CDR3 length equals 17 residues.

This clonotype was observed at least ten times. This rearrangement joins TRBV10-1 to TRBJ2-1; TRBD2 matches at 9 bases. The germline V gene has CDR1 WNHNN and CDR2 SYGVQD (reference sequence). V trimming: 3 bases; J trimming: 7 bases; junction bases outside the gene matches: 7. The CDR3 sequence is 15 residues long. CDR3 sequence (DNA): TGCGCCAGCAGTGAAGTCCTAGCGGGGAGTAATGAGCAGTTCTTC. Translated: CASSEVLAGSNEQFF.

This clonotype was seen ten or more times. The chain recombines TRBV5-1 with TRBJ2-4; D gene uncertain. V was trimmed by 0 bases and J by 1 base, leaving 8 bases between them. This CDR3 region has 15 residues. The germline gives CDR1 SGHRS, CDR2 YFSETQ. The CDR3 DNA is TGCGCCAGCAGCTTGGGTGTGGGGGCCAAAAACATTCAGTACTTC. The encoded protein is CASSLGVGAKNIQYF.

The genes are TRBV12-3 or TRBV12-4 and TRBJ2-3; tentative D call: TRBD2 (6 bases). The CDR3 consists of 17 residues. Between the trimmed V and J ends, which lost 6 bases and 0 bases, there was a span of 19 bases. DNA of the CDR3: TGTGCCAGCAGACGGCCTTGGGGGGATACTAGCACAGATACGCAGTATTTT. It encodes CASRRPWGDTSTDTQYF.

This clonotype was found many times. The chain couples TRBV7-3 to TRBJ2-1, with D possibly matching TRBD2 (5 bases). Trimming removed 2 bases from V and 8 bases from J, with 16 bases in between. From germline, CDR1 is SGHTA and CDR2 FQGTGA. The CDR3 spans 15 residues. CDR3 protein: CASSLAPPSGDEQFF. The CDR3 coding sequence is TGTGCCAGCAGCTTAGCTCCCCCCTCCGGGGATGAGCAGTTCTTC.

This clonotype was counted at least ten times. In nucleotides, the CDR3 is TGTGCCAGCAGCTTAGCTGGGGGCGCCACCTACGAGCAGTACTTC. Translation: CASSLAGGATYEQYF. This rearrangement joins TRBV11-1 to TRBJ2-7; tentatively, D is TRBD1 (6 bases). V lost 0 bases, J lost 2 bases, and 11 bases lay in between. This CDR3 is 15 amino acids long. Per germline, CDR1 SGHAT and CDR2 FQDESV (reference sequence).

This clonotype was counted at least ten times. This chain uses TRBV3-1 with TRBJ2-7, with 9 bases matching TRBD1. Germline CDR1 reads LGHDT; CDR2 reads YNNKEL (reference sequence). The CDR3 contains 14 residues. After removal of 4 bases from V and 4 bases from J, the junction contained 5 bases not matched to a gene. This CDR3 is CASSPWDRAYEQYF. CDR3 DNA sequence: TGTGCCAGCAGCCCGTGGGACAGGGCATACGAGCAGTACTTC.

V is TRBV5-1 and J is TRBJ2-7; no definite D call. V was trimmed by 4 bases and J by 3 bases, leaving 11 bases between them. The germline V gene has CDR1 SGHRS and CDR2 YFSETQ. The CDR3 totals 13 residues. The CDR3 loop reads CASSMTSGYEQYF. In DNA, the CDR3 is TGCGCCAGCAGCATGACGTCAGGCTACGAGCAGTACTTC.

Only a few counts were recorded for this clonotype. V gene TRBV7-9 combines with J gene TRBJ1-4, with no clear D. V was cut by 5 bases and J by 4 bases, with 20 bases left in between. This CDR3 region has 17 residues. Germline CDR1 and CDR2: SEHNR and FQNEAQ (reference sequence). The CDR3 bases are TGTGCCAGCAGCCCAGGCAAGTTGGGGATCAGTAATGAAAAACTGTTTTTT. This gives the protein CASSPGKLGISNEKLFF.

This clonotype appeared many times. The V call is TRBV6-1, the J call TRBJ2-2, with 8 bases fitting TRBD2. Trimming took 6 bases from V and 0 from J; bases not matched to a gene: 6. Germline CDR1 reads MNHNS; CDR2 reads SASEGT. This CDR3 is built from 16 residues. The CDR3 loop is CASRNRGGPNTGELFF. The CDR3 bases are TGTGCCAGCAGAAATCGGGGGGGGCCGAACACCGGGGAGCTGTTTTTT.

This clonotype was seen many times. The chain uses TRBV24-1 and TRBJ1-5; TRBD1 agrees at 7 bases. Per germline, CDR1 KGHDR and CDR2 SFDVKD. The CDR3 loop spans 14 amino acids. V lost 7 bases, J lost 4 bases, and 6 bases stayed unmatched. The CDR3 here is CATSQGGNNQPQHF. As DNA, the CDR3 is TGTGCCACCAGCCAGGGGGGAAATAATCAGCCCCAGCATTTT.

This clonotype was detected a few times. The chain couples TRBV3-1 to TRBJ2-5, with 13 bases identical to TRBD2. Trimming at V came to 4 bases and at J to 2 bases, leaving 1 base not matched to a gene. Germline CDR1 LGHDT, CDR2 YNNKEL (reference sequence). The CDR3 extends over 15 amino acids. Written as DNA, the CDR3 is TGTGCCAGCAGCCCGACTAGCGGGGGGCAAGAGACCCAGTACTTC. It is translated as CASSPTSGGQETQYF.

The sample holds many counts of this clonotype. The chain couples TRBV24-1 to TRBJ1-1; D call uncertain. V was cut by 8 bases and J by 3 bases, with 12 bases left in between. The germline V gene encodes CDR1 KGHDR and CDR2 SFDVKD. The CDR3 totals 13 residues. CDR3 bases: TGTGCCACCAAAGGACTTGAGGACACTGAAGCTTTCTTT. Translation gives CATKGLEDTEAFF.

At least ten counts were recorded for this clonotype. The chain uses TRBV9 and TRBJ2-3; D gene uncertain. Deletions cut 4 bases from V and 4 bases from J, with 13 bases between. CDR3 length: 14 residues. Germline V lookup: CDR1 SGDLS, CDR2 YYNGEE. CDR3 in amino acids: CASSPTRTADTQYF. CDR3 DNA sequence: TGTGCCAGCAGCCCAACACGTACGGCAGATACGCAGTATTTT.